This T cell receptor beta chain was recovered during a study of T-cell reconstitution after alpha-beta-depleted transplantation in children. Preparation of the TCRbeta library was carried out with unique molecular identifiers. Each CDR3 protein is one row after TCRdb ran MiXCR on the PCR reads. Among 530,000 or so distinct CDR3 sequences listed, approximately 30% were seen once. In its sample, this clonotype was seen a few times. The CDR3 covers 14 residues. Between the trimmed V and J ends, which lost 3 bases and 0 bases, there was a span of 11 bases. Looked up from germline, CDR1 is DFQATT and CDR2 is SNEGSKA (reference sequence).

Material: PBMCs, obtained before TCRalphabeta/CD19-depleted stem cell transplant. The chain couples TRBV20-1 to TRBJ1-1, with unresolved D. This clonotype was obtained from a boy in the first two years of life with Wiskott-Aldrich syndrome, due to receive a stem cell transplant. The CDR3 nucleotides are TGCAGTGCTAGTTCTCCAGACCTGAACACTGAAGCTTTCTTT. Protein product: CSASSPDLNTEAFF.